The present T cell receptor beta chain was sequenced within a study of T cells in Graves' hyperthyroidism and ophthalmopathy. Researchers amplified the TCR beta CDR3 regions from RNA transcripts. The HTBI primer set drove a first-round RT-PCR of the TCR CDR3. TCRdb re-derived calls from the multiplex PCR reads in MiXCR, one entry per CDR3 protein. This table has hundreds of thousands of distinct CDR3 sequences, about 45% appearing once. This clonotype was recorded many times. Between the trimmed V and J ends, which lost 0 bases and 3 bases, there was a span of 6 bases. This CDR3 is 13 amino acids long. CDR1 is SQVTM and CDR2 is ANQGSEA in the germline V gene.

The sequencing sample was made of peripheral blood or thyroid tissue (not recorded which). J is TRBJ1-5 and V is TRBV29-1; D call uncertain. The origin of this receptor is an adult man with Graves' disease, either hyperthyroidism or ophthalmopathy (not recorded which). The CDR3 region has the DNA TGCAGCGTTGAAGAGGGCTTCAATCAGCCCCAGCATTTT. Translation gives CSVEEGFNQPQHF.